The rows below give T cell receptor beta chains drawn from one sample of a study of cytomegalovirus exposure and HLA in healthy donors. Profiled with immunoSEQ multiplex PCR; TCRdb holds only in-frame clones, not every one. The sample gives some 170,000 clones, 72% of which show up once; under 2.5% is in the top ten. The sample was PBMCs. These TCRs come from a human donor in good health. The CDR3 runs from the conserved cysteine through the conserved F or W. The D gene is left open where the match is weak. Size is omitted from some rows. Given values are once, few, many or a class for expanded clones.

D gene | J gene | V gene | clone size | CDR3 protein | CDR3 DNA
NA | TRBJ1-1 | TRBV7-6 | NA | CASSLNSRTEAFF | TGTGCCAGCAGCTTAAATTCCCGGACTGAAGCTTTCTTT
NA | TRBJ1-2 | TRBV6-5 | NA | CASRVGRWAPYGYTF | TGTGCCAGCCGAGTTGGTCGCTGGGCACCCTATGGCTACACCTTC
TRBD2 | TRBJ2-5 | TRBV9 | NA | CASSVLSGGTETQYF | TGTGCCAGCAGCGTACTTAGCGGGGGGACGGAGACCCAGTACTTC
NA | TRBJ2-7 | TRBV29-1 | NA | CSAQGLDSYEQYF | TGCAGCGCACAGGGTCTCGATTCCTACGAGCAGTACTTC
TRBD2 | TRBJ2-3 | TRBV7-2 | NA | CASSRLAGGLSTDTQYF | TGTGCCAGCAGTCGACTAGCGGGGGGCCTCAGCACAGATACGCAGTATTTT
TRBD1 | TRBJ1-2 | TRBV4-3 | few | CASSQATGDYGYTF | TGCGCCAGCAGCCAAGCCACAGGGGACTATGGCTACACCTTC
NA | TRBJ1-6 | TRBV9 | NA | CASSVAGTDNSPLHF | TGTGCCAGCAGCGTAGCCGGGACTGATAATTCACCCCTCCACTTT
TRBD2 | TRBJ2-3 | TRBV7-9 | NA | CASSSSGGGTDTQYF | TGTGCCAGCAGCTCAAGCGGGGGGGGTACAGATACGCAGTATTTT
NA | TRBJ2-5 | TRBV5-6 | NA | CASSLKPTQETQYF | TGTGCCAGCAGCTTGAAGCCAACGCAAGAGACCCAGTACTTC
NA | TRBJ1-3 | TRBV19 | NA | CASSMMGLGAGNTIYF | TGTGCCAGTAGTATGATGGGGCTTGGCGCTGGAAACACCATATATTTT
NA | TRBJ2-2 | TRBV5-1 | once | CASYRELNTGELFF | TGCGCCAGCTACAGGGAATTAAACACCGGGGAGCTGTTTTTT
NA | TRBJ1-2 | TRBV19 | NA | CASTSGDTYYGYTF | TGTGCCAGTACGTCAGGTGACACCTACTATGGCTACACCTTC
NA | TRBJ2-5 | TRBV29-1 | NA | CSERSRQETQYF | TGCAGCGAGAGGAGCAGACAAGAGACCCAGTACTTC
TRBD1 | TRBJ2-7 | TRBV6-5 | NA | CASSYSTGEESYEQYF | TGTGCCAGCAGTTACTCGACAGGGGAGGAGTCCTACGAGCAGTACTTC
NA | TRBJ2-1 | TRBV30 | NA | CAWSVYNNEQFF | TGTGCCTGGAGTGTATATAACAATGAGCAGTTCTTC
NA | TRBJ1-2 | TRBV9 | NA | CASSVGTMGNYGYTF | TGTGCCAGCAGCGTTGGGACAATGGGGAACTATGGCTACACCTTC
NA | TRBJ2-1 | TRBV7-2 | NA | CASSSMAARYDEQFF | TGTGCCAGCAGCTCAATGGCGGCTAGGTACGATGAGCAGTTCTTC
NA | TRBJ2-2 | TRBV18 | once | CASSPQAGHGELFF | TGTGCCAGCTCACCACAGGCGGGGCACGGGGAGCTGTTTTTT
TRBD1 | TRBJ2-7 | TRBV6-5 | few | CASSRTGGPYEQYF | TGTGCCAGCAGCCGGACAGGGGGTCCCTACGAGCAGTACTTC
TRBD2 | TRBJ2-2 | TRBV27 | NA | CASSWTGGPVTGELFF | TGTGCCAGCAGTTGGACGGGGGGGCCGGTCACCGGGGAGCTGTTTTTT
NA | TRBJ1-6 | TRBV29-1 | many | CSVEAGEGSPLHF | TGCAGCGTTGAAGCCGGGGAAGGATCACCCCTCCACTTT
TRBD1 | TRBJ2-1 | TRBV7-9 | NA | CASSPPGQGADEQFF | TGTGCCAGCAGCCCGCCGGGACAGGGGGCCGATGAGCAGTTCTTC
TRBD1 | TRBJ1-5 | TRBV4-1 | once | CASSRDGQDNQPQHF | TGCGCCAGCAGCCGGGACGGACAGGACAATCAGCCCCAGCATTTT
NA | TRBJ2-3 | TRBV5-1 | NA | CASSLVAGVSTDTQYF | TGCGCCAGCAGCTTGGTGGCAGGCGTTAGCACAGATACGCAGTATTTT
NA | TRBJ2-7 | TRBV5-4 | NA | CASSLEQGPSYEQYF | TGTGCCAGCAGCTTGGAACAGGGACCTTCCTACGAGCAGTACTTC
NA | TRBJ1-1 | TRBV7-6 | NA | CASSLSGQGGSEAFF | TGTGCCAGCAGCTTATCCGGGCAGGGAGGAAGTGAAGCTTTCTTT
NA | TRBJ2-7 | TRBV7-2 | NA | CASSLVSGSDEQYF | TGTGCCAGCAGCTTAGTGTCAGGGTCCGACGAGCAGTACTTC
TRBD2 | TRBJ2-5 | TRBV5-6 | NA | CASSAGGETQYF | TGTGCCAGCAGCGCCGGGGGGGAGACCCAGTACTTC
NA | TRBJ1-2 | TRBV19 | NA | CASSIGQFYGYTF | TGTGCCAGTAGTATTGGGCAGTTCTATGGCTACACCTTC
NA | TRBJ2-7 | TRBV5-4 | NA | CASSGGPQGKFDEQYF | TGTGCCAGCAGCGGAGGGCCACAGGGGAAATTCGACGAGCAGTACTTC
TRBD1 | TRBJ2-7 | TRBV29-1 | NA | CSVDSPGGIYEQYF | TGCAGCGTTGACTCTCCAGGGGGTATCTACGAGCAGTACTTC
TRBD1 | TRBJ1-2 | TRBV6-1 | few | CASTPTPGQRSYTF | TGTGCCAGCACTCCAACCCCGGGACAGAGGTCCTACACCTTC
TRBD1 | TRBJ1-5 | TRBV6-1 | NA | CASSLSGTENQPQHF | TGTGCCAGCAGTTTATCCGGGACAGAAAATCAGCCCCAGCATTTT
TRBD2 | TRBJ2-3 | TRBV7-2 | few | CASSLVTGGSTDTQYF | TGTGCCAGCAGCTTAGTTACGGGGGGAAGCACAGATACGCAGTATTTT
TRBD1 | TRBJ2-2 | TRBV2 | NA | CASSADREGTGELFF | TGTGCCAGCAGTGCTGACAGGGAAGGGACCGGGGAGCTGTTTTTT
TRBD1 | TRBJ2-7 | TRBV7-3 | once | CASSGGDRGFEQYF | TGTGCCAGCAGCGGAGGGGACAGGGGTTTCGAGCAGTACTTC
TRBD1 | TRBJ1-2 | TRBV25-1 | NA | CASSDPGHRGGLNGYTF | TGTGCCAGCAGTGACCCCGGCCACAGGGGGGGCTTGAATGGCTACACCTTC
TRBD1 | TRBJ1-3 | TRBV28 | NA | CASSYRGPSGNTIYF | TGTGCCAGCAGTTACAGGGGCCCCTCTGGAAACACCATATATTTT
TRBD1 | TRBJ1-2 | TRBV18 | NA | CASSPSAGTGDYGYTF | TGTGCCAGCTCACCATCCGCAGGGACAGGGGACTATGGCTACACCTTC
NA | TRBJ1-2 | TRBV5-5 | few | CASSLGRTNYGYTF | TGTGCCAGCAGCTTGGGCAGGACAAACTATGGCTACACCTTC
NA | TRBJ1-4 | TRBV28 | NA | CASSLDFEKLFF | TGTGCCAGCAGTTTAGACTTTGAAAAACTGTTTTTT
NA | TRBJ2-7 | TRBV20-1 | NA | CSAQGGDEQYF | TGCAGTGCGCAGGGTGGAGACGAGCAGTACTTC
TRBD1 | TRBJ1-2 | TRBV5-1 | NA | CASSLEGQGFYGYTF | TGCGCCAGCAGCTTGGAGGGACAGGGTTTCTATGGCTACACCTTC
TRBD1 | TRBJ1-1 | TRBV6-5 | NA | CASSLTGQTGAFF | TGTGCCAGCAGCCTCACTGGACAGACAGGGGCTTTCTTT
TRBD1 | TRBJ2-4 | TRBV19 | once | CASTPRTGANIQYF | TGTGCCAGTACCCCTCGGACAGGGGCGAACATTCAGTACTTC
TRBD1 | TRBJ1-1 | TRBV18 | NA | CASSPGTGQTFAEAFF | TGTGCCAGCTCACCAGGGACAGGGCAGACGTTCGCTGAAGCTTTCTTT
TRBD1 | TRBJ2-3 | TRBV7-2 | NA | CASSSRDRGTDTQYF | TGTGCCAGCAGCTCCCGGGACAGGGGTACAGATACGCAGTATTTT
NA | TRBJ2-7 | TRBV2 | NA | CASKELSSYEQYF | TGTGCCAGCAAAGAACTGAGCTCCTACGAGCAGTACTTC
NA | TRBJ1-2 | TRBV7-9 | NA | CASSPPREDGYTF | TGTGCCAGCAGCCCACCCAGGGAGGATGGCTACACCTTC
NA | TRBJ1-3 | TRBV18 | NA | CASSPGAGSGNTIYF | TGTGCCAGCTCACCAGGGGCAGGGAGCGGGAACACCATATATTTT